The 21 T cell receptor beta chains listed next were all sequenced from one sample in a study of T cell responses to AZD1222 COVID-19 vaccine. Produced via immunoSEQ multiplex PCR; TCRdb's table is partial and in-frame only. The top ten hold less than 5.5% of the sample, which has around 90,000 clones, about 90% seen once. The material was peripheral blood, obtained on day 0 of MenACWY control vaccination. These receptors originate from an adult in good health.

The J gene is TRBJ2-2, the V gene TRBV19; D not resolved. Germline-derived CDR1 and CDR2 are LNHDA and SQIVND (reference sequence). Trimming stripped 2 bases from V and 5 bases from J, with 24 bases between. The length of the CDR3 is 19 residues. The CDR3 nucleotides read TGTGCCAGTAGTATAAGGCCGTCGTCCTCCCACGGTGATACCGGGGAGCTGTTTTTT. The encoded protein is CASSIRPSSSHGDTGELFF.

V and J are TRBV11-2 and TRBJ2-2, with 7 positions matching TRBD1. Trimming cost V 2 bases and J 4 bases; bases outside gene matches: 4. Germline lookup yields CDR1 SGHAT and CDR2 FQNNGV. The CDR3 spans 15 residues. DNA of the CDR3: TGTGCCAGCAGCTTATTGGCAGGGGGCACCGGGGAGCTGTTTTTT. Translated, it gives CASSLLAGGTGELFF.

The CDR3 is CASSQGSMGRGEQYF. The DNA of the CDR3 is TGCGCCAGCAGCCAAGGTTCTATGGGGAGGGGGGAGCAGTACTTC. This chain connects TRBV4-3 to TRBJ2-7, with TRBD2 as a possible D gene (7 bases). The CDR3 totals 15 residues. Germline loops: CDR1 LGHNA, CDR2 YSLEER. Trimming took 1 base from V and 7 from J, leaving 17 bases between them.

This chain links TRBV18 with TRBJ2-7, with 9 bases fitting TRBD2. This CDR3 has 16 amino acids. Germline values: CDR1 KGHSH, CDR2 LQKENI. V lost 2 bases to trimming and J lost 6 bases; unmatched junction nucleotides: 11. The CDR3: CASSPNSAGGVAEQYF. The CDR3 DNA reads as TGTGCCAGCTCACCAAACTCCGCGGGAGGGGTAGCCGAGCAGTACTTC.

The rearrangement uses TRBV9 and TRBJ1-5, with TRBD1 identical over 9 bases. CDR3 length: 15 residues. Trimming removed 1 base from V and 7 bases from J; junction bases left unmatched: 6. Germline CDR1 and CDR2: SGDLS and YYNGEE. The CDR3 reads CASSVPGQGRQPQHF. The CDR3 bases are TGTGCCAGCAGCGTACCGGGACAGGGTCGGCAGCCCCAGCATTTT. The full variable domain, with the rest looked up from reference TRBV9 and TRBJ1-5, is DSGVTQTPKHLITATGQRVTLRCSPRSGDLSVYWYQQSLDQGLQFLIQYYNGEERAKGNILERFSAQQFPDLHSELNLSSLELGDSALYFCASSVPGQGRQPQHFGDGTRLSIL.

This clone showed up just once. This chain joins TRBV3-1 (or the pseudogene TRBV3-2) and TRBJ1-1; D remains ambiguous. V was cut by 4 bases and J by 6 bases, with 18 bases left in between. Germline CDR1 is LGHDT and CDR2 is YNNKEL (reference sequence). This CDR3 region has 15 residues. The CDR3 here is CASSPQSPGVAEAFF. DNA of the CDR3: TGTGCCAGCAGCCCACAGAGCCCCGGGGTGGCTGAAGCTTTCTTT.

This clone came up once. The V gene is TRBV18, the J gene TRBJ2-5; TRBD2 matches 10 bases. J was trimmed by 1 base and V by 6 bases; bases with no gene match: 8. The CDR3 length is 16 residues. From germline, CDR1 is KGHSH and CDR2 LQKENI. In DNA, the CDR3 is TGTGCCAGCTCTCAAACGACTAGCGGGCTCCAAGAGACCCAGTACTTC. Translation gives CASSQTTSGLQETQYF.

The chain recombines TRBV28 with TRBJ1-5, with 7 bases that match TRBD1. J gave up 1 base and V 9 bases, and 9 bases lay outside the gene matches. The CDR3 covers 15 residues. CDR1 is MDHEN, CDR2 SYDVKM, per germline. CDR3: CASLVGGKSNQPQHF. The CDR3, as DNA: TGTGCCAGTTTGGTAGGGGGCAAGAGCAATCAGCCCCAGCATTTT.

DNA of the CDR3: TGTGCCAGCAGTGAAGCGGGGGACCCTGCCTATGGCTACACCTTC. Its translation: CASSEAGDPAYGYTF. The chain combines TRBV6-1 with TRBJ1-2, with D possibly matching TRBD1 (5 bases). This CDR3 comprises 15 residues. V was cut by 0 bases and J by 4 bases, with 12 bases left in between. CDR1 is MNHNS, CDR2 SASEGT, per germline.

The J gene is TRBJ2-3, the V gene TRBV15, with 8 bases aligning to TRBD2. CDR3 length equals 16 residues. Germline V gives CDR1 LNHNV, CDR2 YYDKDF (reference sequence). V dropped 0 bases and J dropped 6; count of bases not matched to a gene: 8. DNA of the CDR3: TGTGCCACCAGCAGAGATCAGGCGGGGGGAAGGGATACGCAGTATTTT. It translates to CATSRDQAGGRDTQYF.

The rearrangement uses TRBV6-5 and TRBJ2-2; no firm D call. The CDR3 has 14 amino acids. Trimming took off 6 bases at V and 6 bases at J, with 14 bases between the two ends. Germline CDR1 is MNHEY and CDR2 is SVGAGI. In nucleotides, the CDR3 is TGTGCCAGCAGGCTCACTCTTTCCCCCGGGGAGCTGTTTTTT. This codes for CASRLTLSPGELFF.

CDR3 DNA sequence: TGCGCCAGCAGTGAAAACACTTACAATGAGCAGTTCTTC. It is translated as CASSENTYNEQFF. This chain links TRBV10-1 with TRBJ2-1; no clear D gene. V lost 3 bases and J lost 4, with 7 bases in between. The CDR3 loop spans 13 amino acids. Germline V gene lookup returns CDR1 WNHNN and CDR2 SYGVQD (reference sequence).

V is TRBV27 and J is TRBJ2-5, with 13 bases matching TRBD2. V gave up 2 bases and J gave up 2 bases; unmatched junction bases: 8. Germline CDR1 reads MNHEY; CDR2 reads SMNVEV (reference sequence). This CDR3 comprises 18 residues. The CDR3 here is CASSLTTSGGPMQETQYF. The CDR3 DNA sequence: TGTGCCAGCAGTTTAACGACTAGCGGGGGGCCGATGCAAGAGACCCAGTACTTC.

The chain recombines TRBV12-3 or TRBV12-4 with TRBJ2-7, with TRBD2 as a possible D gene (7 bases). This CDR3 region has 13 residues. Trimming shortened V by 6 bases and J by 2 bases, and 11 bases separated the two germline ends. CDR3 region: CASSHGGPYEQYF. The DNA for the CDR3 is TGTGCCAGCAGCCACGGGGGGCCCTACGAGCAGTACTTC.

The chain carries TRBV4-2 and TRBJ1-1, with D hard to call. The CDR3 is 13 amino acids. V dropped 0 bases and J dropped 7 bases, with 9 bases sitting between them. Germline V gene data show CDR1 as LGHNA and CDR2 as YNFKEQ. CDR3 nucleotide sequence: TGTGCCAGCAGCCAAGATCGCGGCTTTGAAGCTTTCTTT. Amino acid sequence: CASSQDRGFEAFF.

The chain carries TRBV28 and TRBJ2-2, with TRBD2 identical over 14 bases. Germline V gives CDR1 MDHEN, CDR2 SYDVKM. Trimming cost V 5 bases and J 5 bases; bases outside gene matches: 10. This CDR3 contains 18 residues. The CDR3 region is CASSNGLAGGTRTGELFF. CDR3 nucleotides: TGTGCCAGCAGTAACGGACTAGCGGGAGGTACAAGGACCGGGGAGCTGTTTTTT.

This clone showed up just a few times. The chain couples TRBV4-2 to TRBJ2-2, with 8 bases identical to TRBD2. After removal of 4 bases from V and 1 base from J, the junction contained 5 bases not matched to a gene. The CDR3 is 16 residues long. Germline V gene data show CDR1 as LGHNA and CDR2 as YNFKEQ. DNA of the CDR3: TGTGCCAGCAGCCCATTAGCGGGACTGAACACCGGGGAGCTGTTTTTT. Protein: CASSPLAGLNTGELFF.

V usage is TRBV6-1 and J usage is TRBJ2-7; 10 positions agree with TRBD2. The J segment lost 2 bases and the V segment lost 0 bases, leaving 4 bases of the junction unmatched. The CDR3 has 16 amino acids. The germline gives CDR1 MNHNS, CDR2 SASEGT. CDR3 amino acids: CASSEATSGPAYEQYF. CDR3 DNA sequence: TGTGCCAGCAGTGAAGCGACTAGCGGGCCCGCCTACGAGCAGTACTTC.

This chain joins TRBV6-5 and TRBJ2-2; 8 bases are shared with TRBD1. This CDR3 comprises 15 residues. Losses at the gene ends were 7 bases for V and 3 bases for J; bases not matched to a gene: 7. The germline V gene encodes CDR1 MNHEY and CDR2 SVGAGI. The CDR3 reads CASTTTGEDTGELFF. The CDR3 DNA follows: TGTGCCAGCACCACGACAGGGGAGGACACCGGGGAGCTGTTTTTT.

This chain links TRBV7-2 with TRBJ2-2, with D unresolved. The germline gives CDR1 SGHTA, CDR2 FQGNSA. V lost 4 bases, J lost 4 bases, and 19 bases lay in between. The CDR3 totals 17 residues. The CDR3 here is CASSSTPLGWTTGELFF. CDR3 bases: TGTGCCAGCAGCTCGACCCCCCTCGGTTGGACCACCGGGGAGCTGTTTTTT.

V gene TRBV7-2 combines with J gene TRBJ1-2; D call uncertain. The length of the CDR3 is 14 residues. Germline V gene data show CDR1 as SGHTA and CDR2 as FQGNSA. V was cut by 5 bases and J by 3 bases, with 13 bases left in between. CDR3 amino acids: CASSISEVHYGYTF. CDR3 in DNA: TGTGCCAGCAGCATTTCCGAGGTACACTATGGCTACACCTTC. Using reference TRBV7-2 and TRBJ1-2 for the parts outside the CDR3, the full variable domain is GAGVSQSPSNKVTEKGKDVELRCDPISGHTALYWYRQSLGQGLEFLIYFQGNSAPDKSGLPSDRFSAERTGGSVSTLTIQRTQQEDSAVYLCASSISEVHYGYTFGSGTRLTVV.